This T cell receptor beta chain was observed in a study of T cell changes during pregnancy in multiple sclerosis. Looked up from germline, CDR1 is MDHEN and CDR2 is SYDVKM. With 2 bases clipped from V and 12 bases from J, the junction kept 13 bases outside the gene matches. The CDR3 runs 14 residues. Repertoires were generated with immunoSEQ multiplex PCR, while TCRdb's copy carries only in-frame clones and drops some. The data contain 40,000 to 45,000 clones, around 90% of them singletons. The material was CD4+ T cells from peripheral blood mononuclear cells, obtained in the third trimester of pregnancy. The chain combines TRBV28 with TRBJ2-7; 7 nucleotides line up with TRBD2. The receptor was isolated from a female donor with multiple sclerosis, enrolled in a pregnancy study. The CDR3 here is CASSLEYGGSPPYF. For the CDR3, the DNA is TGTGCCAGCAGTTTAGAATATGGCGGGAGTCCCCCGTACTTC.